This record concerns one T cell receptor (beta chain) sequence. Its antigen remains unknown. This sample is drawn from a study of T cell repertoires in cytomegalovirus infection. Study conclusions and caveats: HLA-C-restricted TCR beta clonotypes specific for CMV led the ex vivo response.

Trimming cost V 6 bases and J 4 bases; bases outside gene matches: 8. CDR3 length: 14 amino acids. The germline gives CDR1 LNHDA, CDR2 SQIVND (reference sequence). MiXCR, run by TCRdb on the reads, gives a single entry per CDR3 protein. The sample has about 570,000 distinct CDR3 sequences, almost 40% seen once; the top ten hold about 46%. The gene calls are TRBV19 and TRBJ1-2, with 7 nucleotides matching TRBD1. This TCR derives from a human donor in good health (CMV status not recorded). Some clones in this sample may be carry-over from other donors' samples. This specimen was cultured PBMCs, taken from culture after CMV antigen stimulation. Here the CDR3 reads CASSRDREAYGYTF. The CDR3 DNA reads TGTGCCAGTAGCCGAGACAGGGAGGCCTATGGCTACACCTTC.